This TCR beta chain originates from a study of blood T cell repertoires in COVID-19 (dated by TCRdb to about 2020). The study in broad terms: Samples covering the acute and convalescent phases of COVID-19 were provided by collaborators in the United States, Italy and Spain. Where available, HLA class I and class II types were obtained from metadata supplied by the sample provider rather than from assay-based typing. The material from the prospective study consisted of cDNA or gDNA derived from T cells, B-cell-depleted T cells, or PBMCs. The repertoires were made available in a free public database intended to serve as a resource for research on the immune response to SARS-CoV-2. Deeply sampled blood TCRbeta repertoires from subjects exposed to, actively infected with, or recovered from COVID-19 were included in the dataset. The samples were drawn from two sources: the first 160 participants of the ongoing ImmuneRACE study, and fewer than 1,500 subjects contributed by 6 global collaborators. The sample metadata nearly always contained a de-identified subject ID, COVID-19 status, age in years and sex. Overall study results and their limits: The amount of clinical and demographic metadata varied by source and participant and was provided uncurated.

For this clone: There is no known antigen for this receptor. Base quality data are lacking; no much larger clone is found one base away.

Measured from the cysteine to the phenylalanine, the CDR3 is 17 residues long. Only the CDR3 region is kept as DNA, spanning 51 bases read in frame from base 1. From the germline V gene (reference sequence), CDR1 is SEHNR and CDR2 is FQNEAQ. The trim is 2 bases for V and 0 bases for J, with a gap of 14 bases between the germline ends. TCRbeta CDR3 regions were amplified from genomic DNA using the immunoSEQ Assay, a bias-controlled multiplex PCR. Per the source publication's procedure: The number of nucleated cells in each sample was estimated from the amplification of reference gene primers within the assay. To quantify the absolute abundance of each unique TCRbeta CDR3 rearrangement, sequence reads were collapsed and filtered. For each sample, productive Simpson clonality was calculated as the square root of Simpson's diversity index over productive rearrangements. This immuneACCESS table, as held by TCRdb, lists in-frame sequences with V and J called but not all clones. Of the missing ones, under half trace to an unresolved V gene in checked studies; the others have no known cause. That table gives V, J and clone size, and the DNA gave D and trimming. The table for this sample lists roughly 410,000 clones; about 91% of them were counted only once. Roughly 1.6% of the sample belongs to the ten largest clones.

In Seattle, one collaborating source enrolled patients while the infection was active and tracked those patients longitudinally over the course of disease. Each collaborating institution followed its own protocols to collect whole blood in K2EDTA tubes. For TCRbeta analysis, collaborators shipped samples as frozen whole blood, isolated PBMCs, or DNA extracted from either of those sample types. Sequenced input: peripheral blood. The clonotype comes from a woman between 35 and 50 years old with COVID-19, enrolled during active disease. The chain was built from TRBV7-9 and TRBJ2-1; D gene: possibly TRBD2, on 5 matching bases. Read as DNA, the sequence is TGTGCCAGCAGCTTATTGGACTTGCTTAGCTCCTACAATGAGCAGTTCTTC. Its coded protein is CASSLLDLLSSYNEQFF.